Presented here are 16 T cell receptor beta chains from one specimen sequenced in a study of shared clonotypes between healthy human individuals. Data came from immunoSEQ multiplex PCR; TCRdb stores just in-frame clones and leaves some out. The sample includes about 2 million clones, 90% to 95% seen only once; the top ten take 0.13%. The sequenced sample consisted of naive CD4+ T cells sorted from blood. Subset noted: CD45RA+ positively selected. These receptors were collected from a man aged 18 to 29 in good health.

V usage is TRBV29-1 and J usage is TRBJ2-5; D uncertain. Germline CDR1 reads SQVTM; CDR2 reads ANQGSEA. This CDR3 contains 15 residues. V lost 7 bases and J lost 0, with 18 bases in between. In DNA, the CDR3 is TGCAGCGCCCCCTTCGAGGAGCCACACCAAGAGACCCAGTACTTC. This codes for CSAPFEEPHQETQYF.

This clone has only a few counts. The sample contains more than one DNA sequence encoding this CDR3. The gene calls are TRBV18 and TRBJ2-7; 8 positions agree with TRBD1. From germline, CDR1 is KGHSH and CDR2 LQKENI. V gave up 3 bases and J gave up 2 bases; unmatched junction bases: 3. The CDR3 is 14 residues long. DNA for the CDR3: TGTGCCAGCTCACCGGGGACAGGTACCTACGAGCAGTACTTC. The encoded protein is CASSPGTGTYEQYF.

V is TRBV2 and J is TRBJ2-7, with a possible D match to TRBD2 (7 bases). Trimming took 6 bases from V and 2 from J, leaving 17 bases between them. The CDR3 length is 15 residues. Looked up from germline, CDR1 is SNHLY and CDR2 is FYNNEI. The CDR3 DNA reads as TGTGCCAGCAGCGGGGGAGGGACACCCCCCTACGAGCAGTACTTC. This translates into CASSGGGTPPYEQYF.

The chain links TRBV9 to TRBJ1-1; D may be TRBD1 (5 bases). Germline-derived CDR1 and CDR2 are SGDLS and YYNGEE. The CDR3 sequence is 15 residues long. Trimming took off 4 bases at V and 5 bases at J, with 18 bases between the two ends. The CDR3 sequence: CASSSLGGLGTEAFF. The CDR3 DNA reads TGTGCCAGCAGCTCTTTGGGGGGACTTGGGACTGAAGCTTTCTTT.

With regard to this clone: In the same sample, other DNA sequences code for this CDR3. The CDR3 region is CAWSSGTGYGYTF. As DNA, the CDR3 is TGTGCCTGGTCTTCCGGGACAGGGTATGGCTACACCTTC. The chain has TRBV30 and TRBJ1-2; 9 positions match TRBD1. The CDR3 length is 13 residues. Germline V gene data show CDR1 as GTSNPN and CDR2 as SVGIG (reference sequence). V shed 5 bases, J shed 5 bases, and the junction held 6 bases outside the gene matches.

Concerning this clone: One base away lies a much larger clone, so this may be a sequencing read error. The sample has other DNA sequences that encode this CDR3 too. This chain joins TRBV7-9 and TRBJ2-7; 9 bases are shared with TRBD1. CDR1 and CDR2 from the germline V gene are SEHNR and FQNEAQ (reference sequence). Trimming cost V 4 bases and J 2 bases; bases outside gene matches: 3. The CDR3 runs 14 residues. CDR3: CASSSGQGAYEQYF. DNA for the CDR3: TGTGCCAGCAGCTCGGGACAGGGAGCCTACGAGCAGTACTTC.

Only one count was recorded for this clone. This same CDR3 is encoded by further DNA sequences in the sample. The chain links TRBV4-3 to TRBJ2-5; no clear D gene. The V gene's germline CDR1 is LGHNA and CDR2 YSLEER. The CDR3 contains 13 residues. The germline V and J ends were trimmed by 1 base and 0 bases, with 3 bases remaining between them. Here the CDR3 reads CASSQGYQETQYF. CDR3 nucleotides: TGCGCCAGCAGCCAAGGTTACCAAGAGACCCAGTACTTC.

This rearrangement joins TRBV30 to TRBJ2-4; D unresolved. Trimming removed 2 bases from V and 1 base from J, with 9 bases in between. CDR1 and CDR2 from the germline V gene are GTSNPN and SVGIG (reference sequence). The CDR3 is made up of 14 amino acids. CDR3 bases: TGTGCCTGGAGTCCCGCCGAGGCCAAAAACATTCAGTACTTC. This gives the protein CAWSPAEAKNIQYF. Drawing the rest from reference TRBV30 and TRBJ2-4, the complete variable domain is SQTIHQWPATLVQPVGSPLSLECTVEGTSNPNLYWYRQAAGRGLQLLFYSVGIGQISSEVPQNLSASRPQDRQFILSSKKLLLSDSGFYLCAWSPAEAKNIQYFGAGTRLSVL.

V usage is TRBV5-1 and J usage is TRBJ2-3; TRBD1 might be the D (6 bases). Germline-derived CDR1 and CDR2 are SGHRS and YFSETQ. CDR3 size: 14 residues. Trimming removed 4 bases from V and 0 bases from J, with 9 bases in between. CDR3 region: CASSNGQSTDTQYF. CDR3 DNA sequence: TGCGCCAGCAGCAACGGACAGAGCACAGATACGCAGTATTTT.

This sequence joins TRBV19 and TRBJ1-2; TRBD1 matches 7 bases. The CDR3 has 14 amino acids. V trimming: 4 bases; J trimming: 2 bases; junction bases outside the gene matches: 4. CDR1 and CDR2 from the germline V gene are LNHDA and SQIVND (reference sequence). This CDR3 reads CASSTQGRNYGYTF. Written as DNA, the CDR3 is TGTGCCAGTAGTACACAGGGGCGCAACTATGGCTACACCTTC. The variable domain in full, with the rest retrieved from reference TRBV19 and TRBJ1-2, is DGGITQSPKYLFRKEGQNVTLSCEQNLNHDAMYWYRQDPGQGLRLIYYSQIVNDFQKGDIAEGYSVSREKKESFPLTVTSAQKNPTAFYLCASSTQGRNYGYTFGSGTRLTVV.

The chain combines TRBV7-9 with TRBJ2-2, with a possible D match to TRBD2 (5 bases). This CDR3 has 15 amino acids. The germline gives CDR1 SEHNR, CDR2 FQNEAQ (reference sequence). The V end lost 4 bases, the J end lost 2 bases, and 11 bases lay between the germline ends. Here the CDR3 DNA reads TGTGCCAGCAGCTCAAGACGGACTAACACCGGGGAGCTGTTTTTT. Its protein product is CASSSRRTNTGELFF.

The gene calls are TRBV11-2 and TRBJ1-3, with D possibly being TRBD1 (6 bases). The germline gives CDR1 SGHAT, CDR2 FQNNGV. There are 15 residues in the CDR3. Trimming pared 5 bases from V and 4 bases from J, leaving 15 bases between. CDR3 region: CASSPYTGLGNTIYF. CDR3 coding DNA: TGTGCCAGCAGCCCCTACACAGGGTTGGGAAACACCATATATTTT.

Worth noting for this clone: The sample holds other DNA sequences that translate to the same CDR3. This chain links TRBV6-5 with TRBJ1-4, with 7 bases aligning to TRBD1. The CDR3 length is 14 residues. Germline values: CDR1 MNHEY, CDR2 SVGAGI. Trimming at V came to 0 bases and at J to 8 bases, leaving 3 bases not matched to a gene. The CDR3 reads CASSYSQGREKLFF. The CDR3 nucleotides read TGTGCCAGCAGTTACTCACAGGGGAGAGAAAAACTGTTTTTT.

The table lists this clone with a count of one. The chain carries TRBV12-2 and TRBJ2-7; the table gives TRBD2 as D, unverified against the DNA. TRBV12-2 corresponds to a pseudogene. The CDR3 runs 17 residues. DNA for the CDR3: TGTGCAAGTCGCTTAGGTAGTGGCGGGGACCTGCCTTACGAGCAGTACTTC. It translates to CASRLGSGGDLPYEQYF.

The chain links TRBV11-2 to TRBJ2-7; D might be TRBD2 (5 bases). V dropped 0 bases and J dropped 7 bases, with 7 bases sitting between them. Looked up from germline, CDR1 is SGHAT and CDR2 is FQNNGV. This CDR3 is 12 amino acids long. CDR3 sequence (DNA): TGTGCCAGCAGCTTAGAGACGGGGGAGCAGTACTTC. It codes for CASSLETGEQYF.

V and J are TRBV10-3 and TRBJ1-1; tentative D call: TRBD1 (5 bases). The germline V gene encodes CDR1 ENHRY and CDR2 SYGVKD. This CDR3 contains 13 residues. Between the trimmed V and J ends, which lost 3 bases and 9 bases, there was a span of 14 bases. The CDR3 DNA is TGTGCCATCAGTGACATTCTTACAGGCAAAGCTTTCTTT. This codes for CAISDILTGKAFF.